The 7 T cell receptor beta chains below were found in one sample sequenced in a study of blood T cell repertoires in COVID-19. Produced via immunoSEQ multiplex PCR; TCRdb's table is partial and in-frame only. The table shows roughly 200,000 clones, with 82% occurring only once. Sequencing was carried out using PBMCs or T cells enriched from blood (not recorded which). All receptors come from a woman in her sixties with acute COVID-19.

The J gene is TRBJ1-2, the V gene TRBV18, with D possibly matching TRBD1 (5 bases). CDR1 KGHSH and CDR2 LQKENI come from the germline V gene. The CDR3 length is 13 residues. V lost 0 bases and J 8 bases, leaving 10 bases between the germline ends. CDR3 residues: CASSPPEGSGYTF. The CDR3 DNA is TGTGCCAGCTCACCACCGGAGGGGTCGGGCTACACCTTC.

The chain recombines TRBV18 with TRBJ1-3; 7 bases are a match to TRBD1. Trimming cost V 2 bases and J 2 bases; bases outside gene matches: 3. Germline loops: CDR1 KGHSH, CDR2 LQKENI. CDR3 length: 15 residues. The CDR3 sequence is CASSPIDRAGNTIYF. As DNA, the CDR3 is TGTGCCAGCTCACCAATCGACAGGGCTGGAAACACCATATATTTT.

The chain links TRBV6-2 or TRBV6-3 to TRBJ2-1; D is perhaps TRBD1 (7 bases). CDR1 is MNHEY, CDR2 SVGEGT, per germline. V was clipped by 2 bases and J by 7 bases, with 15 bases between them. The CDR3 spans 15 residues. CDR3 nucleotides: TGTGCCAGCAGTTACGGAGGGGGCAGGAATAATGAGCAGTTCTTC. This gives the protein CASSYGGGRNNEQFF.

A remark on this clone: Different DNA sequences within this sample yield the same CDR3. The V gene is TRBV7-8, the J gene TRBJ1-3, with D possibly being TRBD1 (5 bases). The V end lost 4 bases, the J end lost 1 base, and 8 bases lay between the germline ends. CDR1 and CDR2 from the germline V gene are SGHVS and FQNEAQ. The CDR3 spans 14 residues. The CDR3 spells CASSYRGSGNTIYF. CDR3 in DNA: TGTGCCAGCAGCTATAGGGGTTCTGGAAACACCATATATTTT.

This chain links TRBV12-3 or TRBV12-4 with TRBJ2-7, with TRBD1 as a possible D gene (5 bases). This CDR3 has 11 residues. The V end lost 5 bases, the J end lost 6 bases, and 8 bases lay between the germline ends. The CDR3 loop reads CASSRRGEQYF. The CDR3, as DNA: TGTGCCAGCAGTCGAAGGGGCGAGCAGTACTTC.

The chain couples TRBV13 to TRBJ2-2; 8 nucleotides match TRBD2. Germline CDR1 and CDR2: PRHDT and FYEKMQ (reference sequence). Germline trimming cut 3 bases from V and 8 bases from J; bases unmatched to any gene: 11. This CDR3 region has 16 residues. The CDR3 is CASSLRRGASRGELFF. The CDR3 bases are TGTGCCAGCAGCTTGCGGCGGGGGGCCTCCCGGGGGGAGCTGTTTTTT.

The chain couples TRBV10-3 to TRBJ2-7; possibly TRBD1 for D (6 bases). V was shortened by 8 bases and J by 3 bases, with 14 bases between the two germline ends. The CDR3 has 13 residues. CDR1 and CDR2 from the germline V gene are ENHRY and SYGVKD. CDR3 in amino acids: CAIEDSNLYEQYF. In DNA, the CDR3 is TGTGCCATCGAGGACAGCAATCTCTACGAGCAGTACTTC.